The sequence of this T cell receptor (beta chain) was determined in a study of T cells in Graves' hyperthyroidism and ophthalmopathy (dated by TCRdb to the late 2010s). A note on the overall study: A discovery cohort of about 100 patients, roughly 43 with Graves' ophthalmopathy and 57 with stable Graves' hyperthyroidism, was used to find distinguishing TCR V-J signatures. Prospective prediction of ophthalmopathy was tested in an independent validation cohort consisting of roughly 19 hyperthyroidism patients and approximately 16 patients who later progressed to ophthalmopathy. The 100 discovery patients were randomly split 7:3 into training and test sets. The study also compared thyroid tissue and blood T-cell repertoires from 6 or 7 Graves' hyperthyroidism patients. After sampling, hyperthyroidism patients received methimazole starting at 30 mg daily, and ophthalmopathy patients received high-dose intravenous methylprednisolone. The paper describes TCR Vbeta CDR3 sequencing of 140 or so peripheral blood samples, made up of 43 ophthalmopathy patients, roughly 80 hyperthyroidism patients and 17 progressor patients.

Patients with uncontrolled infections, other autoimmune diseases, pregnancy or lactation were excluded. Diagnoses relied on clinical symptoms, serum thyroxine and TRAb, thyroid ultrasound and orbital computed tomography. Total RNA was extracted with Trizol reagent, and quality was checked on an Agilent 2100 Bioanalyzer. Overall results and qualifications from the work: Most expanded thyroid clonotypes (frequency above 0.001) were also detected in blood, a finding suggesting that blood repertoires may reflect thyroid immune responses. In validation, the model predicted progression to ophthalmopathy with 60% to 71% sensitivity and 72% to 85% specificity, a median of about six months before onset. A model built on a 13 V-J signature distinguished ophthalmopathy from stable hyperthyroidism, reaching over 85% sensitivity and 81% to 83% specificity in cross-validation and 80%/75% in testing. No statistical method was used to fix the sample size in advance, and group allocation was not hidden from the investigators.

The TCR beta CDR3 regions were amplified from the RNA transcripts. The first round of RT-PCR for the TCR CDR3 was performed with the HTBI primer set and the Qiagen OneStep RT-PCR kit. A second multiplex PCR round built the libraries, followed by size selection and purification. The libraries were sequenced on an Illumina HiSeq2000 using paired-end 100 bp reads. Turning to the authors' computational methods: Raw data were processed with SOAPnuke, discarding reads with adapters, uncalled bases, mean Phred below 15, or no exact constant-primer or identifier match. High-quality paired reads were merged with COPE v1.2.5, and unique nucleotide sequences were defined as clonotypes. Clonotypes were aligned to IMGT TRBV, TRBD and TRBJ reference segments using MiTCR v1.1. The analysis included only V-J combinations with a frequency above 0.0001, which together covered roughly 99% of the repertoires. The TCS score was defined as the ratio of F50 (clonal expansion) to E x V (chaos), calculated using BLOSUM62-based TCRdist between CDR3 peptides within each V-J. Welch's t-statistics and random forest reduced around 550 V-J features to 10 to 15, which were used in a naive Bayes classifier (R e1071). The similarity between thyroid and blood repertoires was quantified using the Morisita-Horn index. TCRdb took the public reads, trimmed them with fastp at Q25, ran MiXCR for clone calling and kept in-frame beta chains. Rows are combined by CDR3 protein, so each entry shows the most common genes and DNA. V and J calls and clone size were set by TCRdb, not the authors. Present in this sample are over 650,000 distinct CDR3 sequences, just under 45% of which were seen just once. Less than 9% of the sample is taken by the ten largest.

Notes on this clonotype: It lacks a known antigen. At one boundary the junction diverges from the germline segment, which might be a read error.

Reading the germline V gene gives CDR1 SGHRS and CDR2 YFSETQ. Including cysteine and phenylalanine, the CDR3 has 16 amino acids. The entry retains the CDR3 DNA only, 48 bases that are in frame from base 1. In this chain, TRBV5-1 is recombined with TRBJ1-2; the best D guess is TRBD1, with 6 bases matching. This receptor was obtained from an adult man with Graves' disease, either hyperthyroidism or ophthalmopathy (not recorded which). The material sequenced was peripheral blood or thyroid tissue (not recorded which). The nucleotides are TGCGCCGGCAGCTCGGTTCTCCGGGGGCGAGGGTATGGCTACACCTTC. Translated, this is CAGSSVLRGRGYGYTF.